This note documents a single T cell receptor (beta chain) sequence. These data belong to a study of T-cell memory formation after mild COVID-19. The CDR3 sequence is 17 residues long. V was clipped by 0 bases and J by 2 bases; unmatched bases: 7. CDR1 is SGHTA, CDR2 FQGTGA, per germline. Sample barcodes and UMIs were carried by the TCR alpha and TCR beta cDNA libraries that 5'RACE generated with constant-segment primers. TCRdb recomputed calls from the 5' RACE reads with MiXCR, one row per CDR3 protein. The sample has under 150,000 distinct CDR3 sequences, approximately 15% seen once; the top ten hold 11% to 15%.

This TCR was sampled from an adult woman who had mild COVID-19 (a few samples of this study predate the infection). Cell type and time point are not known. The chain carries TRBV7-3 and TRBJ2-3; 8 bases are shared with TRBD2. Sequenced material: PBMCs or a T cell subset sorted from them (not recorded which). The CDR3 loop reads CASSLTGTSGFTDTQYF. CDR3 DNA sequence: TGTGCCAGCAGCTTAACAGGAACTAGCGGTTTCACAGATACGCAGTATTTT.